Each of the 18 T cell receptor beta chains below was sequenced from the same sample in a study of molecular identifiers for immune sequencing clone quantification. From the PCR reads, TCRdb called clonotypes with MiXCR, one entry per CDR3 protein. This repertoire shows tens of thousands of distinct CDR3 sequences, about 23% found once; its top ten account for around 1.8%. The specimen was naive CD8+ T cells from blood, with Jurkat cell RNA spiked in. Subset given: FACS-sorted CD8+CD4-CCR7+CD45RA+ naive T cells. The receptors shown here come from a human donor in good health. Some libraries in this study had Jurkat cell RNA spiked in.

This clonotype was seen ten or more times. J is TRBJ2-5 and V is TRBV27; 7 positions match TRBD1. CDR1 MNHEY and CDR2 SMNVEV come from the germline V gene (reference sequence). This CDR3 has 14 residues. V shed 6 bases, J shed 5 bases, and the junction held 9 bases outside the gene matches. CDR3 amino acids: CASRLGVRGETQYF. CDR3 in DNA: TGTGCCAGCAGATTGGGGGTCAGGGGGGAGACCCAGTACTTC.

This clonotype turned up a few times. The chain combines TRBV9 with TRBJ2-3; TRBD1 or TRBD2 may be the D gene (5 bases each). The CDR3 has 16 amino acids. Trimming stripped 0 bases from V and 4 bases from J, with 15 bases between. Germline CDR1 is SGDLS and CDR2 is YYNGEE. The CDR3 nucleotides read TGTGCCAGCAGCGTAGATCTTGGGGGTGTCGCAGATACGCAGTATTTT. Protein sequence: CASSVDLGGVADTQYF.

This clonotype was found a few times. The chain links TRBV6-2 or TRBV6-3 to TRBJ2-2; 7 bases are a match to TRBD2. Germline V gene sequence: CDR1 MNHEY, CDR2 SVGEGT. The V and J ends lost 6 bases and 4 bases, in that order; junction bases with no gene match: 8. The length of the CDR3 is 15 residues. This CDR3 is CASRSGASSTGELFF. Written as DNA, the CDR3 is TGTGCCAGCAGAAGCGGGGCTTCGAGCACCGGGGAGCTGTTTTTT.

On this clonotype: At one of its ends the junction is not consistent with the germline gene, which may arise from a read error. The rearrangement links TRBV7-9 to TRBJ1-1; D is unresolved. The CDR3 spans 15 residues. Germline V lookup: CDR1 SEHNR, CDR2 FQNEAQ (reference sequence). The CDR3 spells CASSLPGISSTEASF. CDR3 nucleotide sequence: TGTGCCAGCAGCTTGCCCGGTATAAGTAGCACTGAAGCTTCCTTT.

This clonotype was counted many times. The CDR3 spells CASSSSRTGWAEAFF. Here the CDR3 DNA reads TGTGCCAGCAGCTCTAGTCGGACGGGATGGGCTGAAGCTTTCTTT. This chain joins TRBV7-9 and TRBJ1-1, with no clear D. The CDR3 length is 15 residues. Trimming pared 4 bases from V and 6 bases from J, leaving 18 bases between. Germline V gives CDR1 SEHNR, CDR2 FQNEAQ (reference sequence).

This clonotype was seen repeatedly, ten times or more. V and J are TRBV4-3 and TRBJ2-7, with TRBD1 matching 9 bases. The germline V gene has CDR1 LGHNA and CDR2 YSLEER. The CDR3 covers 17 residues. After removal of 0 bases from V and 0 bases from J, the junction contained 6 bases not matched to a gene. CDR3 in amino acids: CASSQDTGTGSSYEQYF. The CDR3 DNA sequence: TGCGCCAGCAGCCAAGATACCGGGACAGGGAGCTCCTACGAGCAGTACTTC.

This clonotype has a count of ten or more. CDR3 region: CASSYGEGGELFF. DNA for the CDR3: TGTGCCAGCAGTTACGGGGAAGGCGGGGAGCTGTTTTTT. The chain employs TRBV6-5 and TRBJ2-2; D not certain. Germline V gene lookup returns CDR1 MNHEY and CDR2 SVGAGI. Trimming removed 2 bases from V and 7 bases from J, with 8 bases in between. This CDR3 has 13 residues.

Ten or more counts support this clonotype. The chain recombines TRBV7-9 with TRBJ2-3, with 8 positions matching TRBD2. Germline trimming cut 5 bases from V and 1 base from J; bases unmatched to any gene: 2. From germline, CDR1 is SEHNR and CDR2 FQNEAQ (reference sequence). This CDR3 has 14 residues. Here the CDR3 DNA reads TGTGCCAGCAGCGATAGCGGGGGCACAGATACGCAGTATTTT. It is translated as CASSDSGGTDTQYF.

This clonotype was counted at least ten times. This chain uses TRBV20-1 with TRBJ2-2; D uncertain. V lost 3 bases and J lost 3, with 11 bases in between. Germline V gene lookup returns CDR1 DFQATT and CDR2 SNEGSKA (reference sequence). There are 14 residues in the CDR3. The CDR3 sequence is CSAREIIDTGELFF. The CDR3 DNA sequence: TGCAGTGCTAGGGAGATTATAGACACCGGGGAGCTGTTTTTT.

This clonotype occurred many times. This chain uses TRBV12-3 or TRBV12-4 with TRBJ2-5; D could derive from TRBD1 or TRBD2 (5 bases each). The CDR3 spans 14 residues. V lost 4 bases, J lost 2 bases, and 11 bases lay in between. CDR3 nucleotide sequence: TGTGCCAGCAGTTCCCGGGGCCTTCAAGAGACCCAGTACTTC. This translates into CASSSRGLQETQYF.

In this sample, this clonotype turned up many times. The chain couples TRBV5-6 to TRBJ1-2, with D uncertain. The germline gives CDR1 SGHDT, CDR2 YYEEEE. The CDR3 covers 14 residues. V was cut by 7 bases and J by 4 bases, with 17 bases left in between. CDR3: CASHGPGFSYGYTF. DNA for the CDR3: TGTGCCAGCCACGGACCAGGATTTTCCTATGGCTACACCTTC.

This clonotype occurred many times. J is TRBJ1-2 and V is TRBV29-1; perhaps TRBD1 as D (6 bases). Trimming took 8 bases from V and 5 from J, leaving 18 bases between them. Germline CDR1 reads SQVTM; CDR2 reads ANQGSEA. The CDR3 spans 13 residues. In DNA, the CDR3 is TGCAGCTCTGGGGACGGGACATTGTATGGCTACACCTTC. Translated: CSSGDGTLYGYTF.

In its sample, this clonotype was seen many times. The V gene is TRBV27, the J gene TRBJ2-7; TRBD1 agrees at 9 bases. The V segment lost 4 bases and the J segment 2 bases; nucleotides outside the gene matches: 6. CDR3 size: 15 residues. The germline gives CDR1 MNHEY, CDR2 SMNVEV (reference sequence). Written as DNA, the CDR3 is TGTGCCAGCAGTTCTGAAACAGGGGGCCCCTACGAGCAGTACTTC. It codes for CASSSETGGPYEQYF.

Details on this clonotype: Just one base apart from a much larger clone, this may be a read error. This sequence joins TRBV5-1 and TRBJ2-7; 8 bases fit TRBD2. The CDR3 runs 16 residues. The germline V gene has CDR1 SGHRS and CDR2 YFSETQ. The CDR3 nucleotides read TGCGCCAGCAGCTTGGAAGAGACGGGAGGGCCCTACGAGCAGAACTTC. It encodes CASSLEETGGPYEQNF.

With respect to this clonotype: With a much larger clone just one base away, this may be a read error. V usage is TRBV19 and J usage is TRBJ1-1; D is ambiguous. The CDR3 is made up of 14 amino acids. Germline V gives CDR1 LNHDA, CDR2 SQIVND (reference sequence). The CDR3 region is CASGIYSENTEAFF. CDR3 DNA sequence: TGTGCCAGTGGTATTTACAGCGAGAACACTGAAGCTTTCTTT.

On this clonotype itself: A single base separates this from a much larger clone, so it may be a read error. The chain couples TRBV12-3 or TRBV12-4 to TRBJ1-5, with D unclear. CDR3 size: 13 residues. The CDR3 coding sequence is TGTGCCCGCAGTCCCCCCGAGGGTCAGCCCCAGCATTTT. As protein: CARSPPEGQPQHF.

The chain carries TRBV12-5 and TRBJ2-7, with D maybe TRBD1 (5 bases). V lost 1 base and J lost 6, with 7 bases in between. Germline loops: CDR1 LGHNT, CDR2 FRNRAP. The length of the CDR3 is 12 residues. The CDR3 sequence: CASGLAGIEQYF. In DNA form, the CDR3 reads TGTGCTAGTGGTTTGGCAGGGATCGAGCAGTACTTC.

This clonotype was seen a handful of times. One base away lies a much larger clone, so this may be a sequencing read error. J is TRBJ2-3 and V is TRBV6-2 or TRBV6-3, with D hard to call. The CDR3 is 11 residues long. Germline CDR1 and CDR2: MNHEY and SVGEGT. The CDR3 DNA follows: TGTGCCGGCAGTTACCCTCCTGCGCAGTATTTT. Translating it yields CAGSYPPAQYF.